This T cell receptor (beta chain) was retrieved from a study of PD-1 blockade in classical Hodgkin lymphoma (TCRdb year 2020). Concerning the study at large: A peripheral blood immune signature of response to PD-1 blockade in classical Hodgkin lymphoma was defined using TCR beta sequencing and CyTOF. What the study reported, not specific to this receptor: The study covered only a single clinical trial cohort, and the causes of the repertoire differences, possibly disease activity or prior therapy, were still not defined. Newly diagnosed patients were reported to have lower baseline TCR diversity than healthy donors, and relapsed/refractory patients were reported to have lower baseline TCR diversity still.

Interpreted using the paper, the time point label stands for: newly diagnosed, previously untreated cHL patient sample. A Miltenyi CD8+ T cell isolation kit was used for magnetic negative selection to purify CD8+ T cells from thawed PBMCs. As a comparison group for the relapsed/refractory trial patients, PBMCs from patients with newly diagnosed, previously untreated classical Hodgkin lymphoma were sequenced. Peripheral blood was collected in 8 mL Vacutainer Cell Preparation Tubes, from which PBMCs were isolated by centrifugation and then cryopreserved. Purified CD4+ and CD8+ fractions were prepared only for cases with an additional available PBMC sample. Magnetically labelled cells were depleted on LS columns in a quadroMACS separator, and the flow-through was collected as the purified fraction. The Qiagen DNeasy kit was used to extract genomic DNA from unsorted PBMCs and from the negatively selected CD4+ and CD8+ fractions. Using primers that anneal to V and J segments, immunoSEQ multiplex PCR amplified the TCR beta CDR3 regions. A synthetic immune receptor repertoire was used to minimize amplification bias, and any remaining bias was removed computationally after sequencing. From the authors' description of their analysis: Repertoire diversity was quantified as the Shannon entropy index using custom Python scripts. The unsorted, CD4+ and CD8+ repertoires were each analyzed separately, with the exception of combined analyses, where CD4+ and CD8+ sequences were merged in silico. Not all clones reach the TCRdb copy of this immuneACCESS table, which keeps in-frame sequences only. Checked studies attribute under half of the gap to unresolved V genes and leave the rest unexplained. Clonal size and the V and J genes are those of that table, whereas D and trimming came from the DNA. For this sample the table gives roughly 5,000 clones, of which roughly nine tenths were detected only once. The top ten constitute around a fifth of the sample.

This clone was seen once. Its antigen target is currently unknown. The sample holds no much larger clone one base away, and base qualities are not on file. CDR1 and CDR2 are drawn from the germline V gene: MNHEY, SVGAGI. Counted from cysteine to phenylalanine, this CDR3 has 15 amino acids. Just CDR3 DNA is preserved here, 45 bases in frame from base 1. The germline V end is reduced by 0 bases and the J end by 0 bases; junction bases left unmatched: 0. The receptor was isolated from a human donor with classical Hodgkin lymphoma. The chain joins TRBV6-5 to TRBJ2-7; TRBD1 aligns with 9 central bases. Sequencing was performed on CD8+ T cells from blood. CDR3 region: CASSYSTGGSYEQYF. The DNA reads TGTGCCAGCAGTTACTCGACAGGGGGCTCCTACGAGCAGTACTTC.